This T cell receptor beta chain was captured in a study of post-analysis software for immune sequencing data. Study observations and caveats: Controls had significantly higher normalized Chao1 diversity than multiple sclerosis patients. Patients carried a handful of TRBV segments more frequently than controls did, and TRBV5-6, TRBV5-1 and TRBV20-1 were among them.

Included in the TCR beta cDNA libraries were unique molecular identifiers. From the PCR reads, TCRdb called clonotypes with MiXCR, one entry per CDR3 protein. The table shows roughly 410,000 distinct CDR3 sequences, with about a third occurring only once. As for this clonotype: Its antigen is still unknown.

The CDR3 has 14 amino acids. From germline, CDR1 is KGHDR and CDR2 SFDVKD. The V gene lost 5 bases and the J gene lost 5 bases, with 12 bases spanning the gap. The sequenced sample consisted of blood. The receptor comes from a girl aged 10 to 17 with multiple sclerosis. This chain joins TRBV24-1 and TRBJ1-5; TRBD1 might be the D (6 bases). DNA of the CDR3: TGTGCCACCAGTGGGGTCAGGGGAGATCAGCCCCAGCATTTT. Amino acid sequence: CATSGVRGDQPQHF.